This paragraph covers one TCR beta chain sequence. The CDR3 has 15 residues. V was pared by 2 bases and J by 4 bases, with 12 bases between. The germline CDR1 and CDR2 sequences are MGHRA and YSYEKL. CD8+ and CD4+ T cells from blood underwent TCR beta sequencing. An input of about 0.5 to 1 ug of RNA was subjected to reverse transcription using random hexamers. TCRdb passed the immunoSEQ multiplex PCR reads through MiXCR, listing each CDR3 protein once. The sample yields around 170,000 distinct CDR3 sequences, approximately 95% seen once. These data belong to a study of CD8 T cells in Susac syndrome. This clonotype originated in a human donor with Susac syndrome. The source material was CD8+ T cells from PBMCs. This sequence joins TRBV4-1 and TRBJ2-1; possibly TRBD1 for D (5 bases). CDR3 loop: CASSQSDGAYNEQFF. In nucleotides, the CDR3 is TGCGCCAGCAGCCAATCCGATGGGGCTTACAATGAGCAGTTCTTC.